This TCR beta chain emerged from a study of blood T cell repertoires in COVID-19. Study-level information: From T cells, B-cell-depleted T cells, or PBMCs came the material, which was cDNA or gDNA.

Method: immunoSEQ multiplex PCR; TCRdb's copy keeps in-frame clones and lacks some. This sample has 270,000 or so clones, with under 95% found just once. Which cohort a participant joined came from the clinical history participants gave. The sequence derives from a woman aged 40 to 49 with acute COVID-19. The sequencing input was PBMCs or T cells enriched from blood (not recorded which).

Written as DNA, the CDR3 is TGCAGCGTCCCCTCGCGAGGGGGCACGGGCTACACCTTC. Protein: CSVPSRGGTGYTF. The chain has TRBV29-1 and TRBJ1-2; 7 bases map to TRBD1. CDR3 size: 13 residues. The germline gives CDR1 SQVTM, CDR2 ANQGSEA. With V trimmed by 6 bases and J by 8 bases, 12 bases remained unmatched.